The following is a TCR beta chain sequence with its context. What it binds is not known. Specified time point: after neoadjuvant nivolumab, at surgical resection. Patients had newly diagnosed, untreated stage II-IVA oral cavity squamous cell carcinoma. The data originate from a study of neoadjuvant anti-PD-1 for oral cavity cancer. Six replicates per PBMC sample, mostly from around 500 ng of genomic DNA. Measured with immunoSEQ multiplex PCR; TCRdb has only the in-frame clones, and not every one. The table has roughly 13,000 clones, nearly 70% seen once. Study-level results: Only three patients per response group were TCR-analyzed; validation needed. Pretreatment Treg/Th17 ratio correlated inversely with post-treatment tumor clonality.

Germline V lookup: CDR1 SGHAT, CDR2 FQNNGV. V lost 3 bases, J lost 4 bases, and 9 bases lay in between. The CDR3 length is 13 residues. The starting material was PBMCs, obtained after nivolumab (anti-PD-1) treatment. The chain recombines TRBV11-2 with TRBJ1-1; unclear D gene. The receptor was isolated from a person aged 40 to 85 with oral cavity squamous cell carcinoma. Here the CDR3 DNA reads TGTGCCAGCAGCTTCGGGGAGGGCACTGAAGCTTTCTTT. Encoded protein: CASSFGEGTEAFF.